This is a list of T cell receptor beta chains from one sample in a study of blood T cells in healthy people across ages. TCRdb independently ran MiXCR on the 5' RACE reads; one entry per CDR3 protein. Of fewer than 900,000 distinct CDR3 sequences listed, about 42% are singletons. Sequences were obtained from blood. The receptors were gathered from a woman in her fifties or sixties in good health. CDR3s include the opening cysteine and the closing phenylalanine or tryptophan. D genes are given only for firm matches. The size of a clone is reported for some rows only, either as once, few or many, or as a class for expanded clones.

d_call,j_call,clone_size,v_call,cdr3_nt,cdr3_aa
NA,TRBJ1-2,few,TRBV24-1,TGTGCCACCAGTGGGGTAAGCGTCGGTGGCTACACCTTC,CATSGVSVGGYTF
NA,TRBJ2-7,NA,TRBV6-5,TGTGCCAGCAGTTACTCGTATACGGGGGCACACGAGCAGTACTTC,CASSYSYTGAHEQYF
NA,TRBJ2-1,NA,TRBV11-2,TGTGCCAGCAGCTTAGGGGGGAGTAGGCATGAGCAGTTCTTC,CASSLGGSRHEQFF
TRBD2,TRBJ2-1,NA,TRBV28,TGTGCCAGCAGTTTACCTAGCGGGAGGGTTCGGGATGAGCAGTTCTTC,CASSLPSGRVRDEQFF
NA,TRBJ2-5,few,TRBV4-2,TGTGCCAGCAGCCAAGATCGAGGCCTAGAGCGTTCTGGAGAGACCCAGTACTTC,CASSQDRGLERSGETQYF
NA,TRBJ2-7,NA,TRBV10-3,TGTGCCATCAGTGAATACTACGAGCAGTACTTC,CAISEYYEQYF
TRBD2,TRBJ2-4,NA,TRBV7-2,TGTGCCAACAGCTCCAACGTCCGCGCGGGAGTCATTCAGTACTTC,CANSSNVRAGVIQYF
NA,TRBJ1-2,NA,TRBV12-3/TRBV12-4,TGTGCCAGCAGCCCCGACCCGAATGGCTACACCTTC,CASSPDPNGYTF
TRBD2,TRBJ2-1,NA,TRBV28,TGTGCCAGCAGTTTTCCTAGCGGGGGATATGAGCAGTTCTTC,CASSFPSGGYEQFF
TRBD1,TRBJ1-2,NA,TRBV29-1,TGCAGCGCCGGGGACAGCTATGGCTACACCTTC,CSAGDSYGYTF
NA,TRBJ1-4,once,TRBV11-2,TGTGCCAGCAGCTTAGGGGCAGGACAGCTTAATGAAAAACTGTTTTTT,CASSLGAGQLNEKLFF
TRBD2,TRBJ2-5,few,TRBV12-3/TRBV12-4,TGTGCCAGCAGTTTCTTACCTAGCGGGGGTGGAGAGACCCAGTACTTC,CASSFLPSGGGETQYF
TRBD1,TRBJ1-5,NA,TRBV5-5,TGTGCCAGCAGCCGGCAACAGGGGGGACAGCCCCAGCATTTT,CASSRQQGGQPQHF
NA,TRBJ1-3,NA,TRBV29-1,TGCAGCGTTGAGGTTTCGGGAAACACCATATATTTT,CSVEVSGNTIYF
NA,TRBJ2-3,NA,TRBV7-2,TGTGCCAGCAGCTCCCAGGGATTTAGCACAGATACGCAGTATTTT,CASSSQGFSTDTQYF
NA,TRBJ1-4,few,TRBV20-1,TGCAGTGCTACCCCGGGGGTGTGGAATGAAAAACTGTTTTTT,CSATPGVWNEKLFF
NA,TRBJ2-3,NA,TRBV20-1,TGCAGTGCTAGAGTCGGCGGGTGGGCAGATACGCAGTATTTT,CSARVGGWADTQYF
NA,TRBJ2-2,NA,TRBV28,TGTGCCAGCAGCACCCCTACGAGCGCCGGGGAGCTGTTTTTT,CASSTPTSAGELFF
TRBD2,TRBJ2-1,few,TRBV20-1,TGCAGTGCTATAGCGGGACGGGTTACCTACAATGAGCAGTTCTTC,CSAIAGRVTYNEQFF
TRBD2,TRBJ2-1,few,TRBV4-3,TGCGCCAGCAGCCATAGCGGACTAGCGGGAGTATTAGGCCACAATGAGCAGTTCTTC,CASSHSGLAGVLGHNEQFF
TRBD1,TRBJ1-4,NA,TRBV28,TGTGCCAGCAGTCCAGGGGGCAGGAATGAAAAACTGTTTTTT,CASSPGGRNEKLFF
NA,TRBJ2-3,NA,TRBV6-5,TGTGCCAGCAGTTACTCGAACCGAGGGGAAGGCCTGGATACGCAGTATTTT,CASSYSNRGEGLDTQYF
NA,TRBJ1-5,few,TRBV7-2,TGTGCCAGCAGCCCCCGAAAAGGGGAAAATCAGCCCCAGCATTTT,CASSPRKGENQPQHF
NA,TRBJ1-5,NA,TRBV5-5,TGTGCCAGCAGCCCCGGAGAGTCCAGGGATCAGCCCCAGCATTTT,CASSPGESRDQPQHF
TRBD2,TRBJ2-1,many,TRBV3-1,TGTGCCAGCAGCCAAGTACCTAGCGGGATTTCCTACAATGAGCAGTTCTTC,CASSQVPSGISYNEQFF
NA,TRBJ2-3,few,TRBV7-9,TGTGCCAGCAGCTCGAGTTGGTCTGCAGATACGCAGTATTTT,CASSSSWSADTQYF
NA,TRBJ2-1,few,TRBV5-5,TGTGCCAGCAGCTTGGGGACAGCGGGCTACAATGAGCAGTTCTTC,CASSLGTAGYNEQFF
TRBD2,TRBJ2-1,NA,TRBV7-9,TGTGCCAGCAGCTTAGTTGGACTAGCGAAAATCTACAATGAGCAGTTCTTC,CASSLVGLAKIYNEQFF
TRBD2,TRBJ2-3,NA,TRBV7-9,TGTGCCAGCAGCGATTGGCGGGAGGACACAGATACGCAGTATTTT,CASSDWREDTDTQYF
NA,TRBJ1-1,NA,TRBV3-1,TGTGCCAGCAGCCAAGTCAGGGGGAACACTGAAGCTTTCTTT,CASSQVRGNTEAFF
TRBD2,TRBJ2-7,many,TRBV10-3,TGTGCCATCAGTGGGCGGGGGGGGGTCATTGGTTACGAGCAGTACTTC,CAISGRGGVIGYEQYF
TRBD2,TRBJ2-1,few,TRBV5-1,TGCGCCAGCAGCCCCTACGGCGGGAGCTCCTACAATGAGCAGTTCTTC,CASSPYGGSSYNEQFF
TRBD1,TRBJ2-3,NA,TRBV7-2,TGTGCCAGCAGCTCAGGACAGGGCTACTCCACAGATACGCAGTATTTT,CASSSGQGYSTDTQYF